The next 25 T cell receptor beta chains were all read from a single sample in a study of shared clonotypes between healthy human individuals. Profiled with immunoSEQ multiplex PCR; TCRdb holds only in-frame clones, not every one. This table holds more than 2,000,000 clones, about 92% found once. Sequencing input: naive CD4+ T cells from PBMCs. Stated subset: CD45RA+ positively selected. These TCRs come from a man between 18 and 35 years old in good health. Some clones in this sample may be carry-over from other donors' samples.

This clone has just one count. This chain connects TRBV5-1 to TRBJ2-1, with D possibly being TRBD2 (6 bases). The CDR3 is 13 residues long. Deletions cut 9 bases from V and 8 bases from J, with 18 bases between. Germline V CDR1 and CDR2: SGHRS, YFSETQ. DNA of the CDR3: TGCGCCACCCGACTAGTAGGTTTCGATGAGCAGTTCTTC. Its translation is CATRLVGFDEQFF.

The chain combines TRBV7-8 with TRBJ1-4; perhaps TRBD1 as D (6 bases). The ends were cut back, 6 bases at V and 7 bases at J, with 15 bases in the middle. This CDR3 has 14 amino acids. CDR1 and CDR2 from the germline V gene are SGHVS and FQNEAQ. The CDR3, as DNA: TGTGCCAGCAGAAGAAACCGGGACACTGAAAAACTGTTTTTT. Its translation is CASRRNRDTEKLFF.

The rearrangement links TRBV2 to TRBJ1-1, with a possible D match to TRBD1 (5 bases). The CDR3 has 12 residues. CDR1 and CDR2 (germline): SNHLY, FYNNEI. V dropped 5 bases and J dropped 6 bases, with 10 bases sitting between them. The chain's CDR3 is CASSSFRAEAFF. Here the CDR3 DNA reads TGTGCCAGCAGTAGCTTCAGGGCTGAAGCTTTCTTT.

This clone was counted once. The chain carries TRBV30 and TRBJ2-5; no clear D. The CDR3 is made up of 13 amino acids. CDR1 is GTSNPN and CDR2 is SVGIG in the germline V gene (reference sequence). Trimming removed 0 bases at V and 4 bases at J, with 9 bases between. The CDR3 DNA reads as TGTGCCTGGAGTGTTGGTAGCTCAGAGACCCAGTACTTC. Translating gives CAWSVGSSETQYF.

This chain links TRBV2 with TRBJ2-3, with 12 bases that match TRBD2. This CDR3 region has 17 residues. Germline lookup yields CDR1 SNHLY and CDR2 FYNNEI. The V and J ends lost 4 bases and 0 bases, in that order; junction bases with no gene match: 5. This CDR3 reads CASSVFGLAGSTDTQYF. Written as DNA, the CDR3 is TGTGCCAGCAGTGTATTCGGACTAGCGGGGAGCACAGATACGCAGTATTTT.

For the CDR3, the DNA is TGTGCCAGCAGCTTATTCCGGGGAGACTATGGCTACACCTTC. This sequence encodes CASSLFRGDYGYTF. The V and J genes are TRBV11-1 and TRBJ1-2, with unresolved D. CDR3 length: 14 residues. The germline V gene encodes CDR1 SGHAT and CDR2 FQDESV (reference sequence). V lost 2 bases and J lost 3, with 10 bases in between.

The chain joins TRBV18 to TRBJ1-1; D perhaps matches TRBD1 (5 bases). Germline CDR1 reads KGHSH; CDR2 reads LQKENI. The ends were cut back, 3 bases at V and 0 bases at J, with 14 bases in the middle. The CDR3 is made up of 16 amino acids. DNA of the CDR3: TGTGCCAGCTCACCCAGGGACGGAATCATGAACACTGAAGCTTTCTTT. Translation gives CASSPRDGIMNTEAFF.

V usage is TRBV5-1 and J usage is TRBJ1-1; 9 nucleotides match TRBD1. This CDR3 contains 16 residues. Losses at the gene ends were 4 bases for V and 0 bases for J; bases not matched to a gene: 7. Germline V gene sequence: CDR1 SGHRS, CDR2 YFSETQ. In DNA, the CDR3 is TGCGCCAGCAGCCGGTCGGGGACAGGGATGAACACTGAAGCTTTCTTT. Its translation is CASSRSGTGMNTEAFF.

V gene TRBV5-1 combines with J gene TRBJ2-6, with D maybe TRBD1 (5 bases). Germline CDR1 SGHRS, CDR2 YFSETQ. CDR3 size: 15 residues. The germline V and J ends were trimmed by 4 bases and 0 bases, with 8 bases remaining between them. This CDR3 reads CASSMTVSGANVLTF. CDR3 bases: TGCGCCAGCAGCATGACAGTCTCTGGGGCCAACGTCCTGACTTTC.

The gene calls are TRBV6-1 and TRBJ1-1; unclear D gene. V lost 6 bases and J lost 5, with 16 bases in between. This CDR3 is built from 14 residues. Germline values: CDR1 MNHNS, CDR2 SASEGT. As DNA, the CDR3 is TGTGCCAGCAGCCCCGACCGGGTCAGTACTGAAGCTTTCTTT. Encoded protein: CASSPDRVSTEAFF.

This chain connects TRBV7-2 to TRBJ1-1; D gene unclear. V lost 5 bases and J 2 bases, leaving 12 bases between the germline ends. CDR3 length equals 14 residues. In germline, CDR1 is SGHTA, CDR2 FQGNSA. The CDR3 bases are TGTGCCAGCAGCCCAAACCGGGTTAACACTGAAGCTTTCTTT. Translated: CASSPNRVNTEAFF.

A remark on this clone: Other DNA sequences in the same sample also yield this CDR3. The V and J genes are TRBV11-2 and TRBJ2-2; tentatively, D is TRBD1 (6 bases). Germline V gene data show CDR1 as SGHAT and CDR2 as FQNNGV. This CDR3 spans 16 amino acids. Trimming left V 0 bases short and J 2 bases short, with 10 bases between. The CDR3 spells CASSLETGSNTGELFF. Here the CDR3 DNA reads TGTGCCAGCAGCTTAGAAACAGGGTCTAACACCGGGGAGCTGTTTTTT.

This chain links TRBV11-3 with TRBJ2-3; D is undetermined. The CDR3 is made up of 14 amino acids. V was shortened by 4 bases and J by 2 bases, with 10 bases between the two germline ends. Germline V lookup: CDR1 SGHNT, CDR2 YENEEA. CDR3 sequence: CASSSLQSTDTQYF. CDR3 sequence (DNA): TGTGCCAGCAGCTCTCTGCAGTCCACAGATACGCAGTATTTT.

This clone was seen a single time. The chain is built from TRBV7-9 and TRBJ1-3; TRBD1 matches at 7 bases. The CDR3 has 15 amino acids. Germline V gene sequence: CDR1 SEHNR, CDR2 FQNEAQ (reference sequence). J lost 8 bases, V lost 3 bases, and 10 bases had no gene match. The CDR3 DNA reads as TGTGCCAGCAGCTTTAGCGGGACAGCGCCGGACACCATATATTTT. The encoded protein is CASSFSGTAPDTIYF.

V and J are TRBV9 and TRBJ2-2; the D gene is possibly TRBD1 (6 bases). The CDR3 length is 17 residues. CDR1 and CDR2 (germline): SGDLS, YYNGEE. The ends were cut back, 0 bases at V and 6 bases at J, with 18 bases in the middle. The CDR3 sequence: CASSVADYRETAGELFF. The CDR3 bases are TGTGCCAGCAGCGTAGCTGATTACAGGGAAACCGCCGGGGAGCTGTTTTTT.

The rearrangement joins TRBV27 to TRBJ2-3, with D perhaps TRBD1 (5 bases). Trimming stripped 3 bases from V and 6 bases from J, with 10 bases between. The CDR3 extends over 13 amino acids. Germline V gene lookup returns CDR1 MNHEY and CDR2 SMNVEV (reference sequence). The DNA for the CDR3 is TGTGCCAGCAGTTTCATGGGGCGGGATACGCAGTATTTT. Encoded protein: CASSFMGRDTQYF.

The genes are TRBV28 and TRBJ2-3, with 9 bases matching TRBD1. CDR3 length equals 13 residues. V lost 9 bases, J lost 3 bases, and 4 bases stayed unmatched. Germline V gene sequence: CDR1 MDHEN, CDR2 SYDVKM. The CDR3, as DNA: TGTGCCAGACGGACAGGGGCGACAGATACGCAGTATTTT. Translation: CARRTGATDTQYF.

On this clone itself: The same CDR3 also results from other DNA sequences found in this sample. The J gene is TRBJ2-2, the V gene TRBV7-3; TRBD2 aligns across 8 bases. This CDR3 is 16 amino acids long. The V gene end was trimmed by 2 bases and the J gene end by 2 bases; junction bases not matched to a gene: 4. Per the germline V gene, CDR1 is SGHTA and CDR2 is FQGTGA. The CDR3 region is CASSLLAGGNTGELFF. CDR3 DNA sequence: TGTGCCAGCAGCTTACTCGCGGGGGGAAACACCGGGGAGCTGTTTTTT. Full variable domain (rest looked up from reference TRBV7-3 and TRBJ2-2): GAGVSQTPSNKVTEKGKYVELRCDPISGHTALYWYRQSLGQGPEFLIYFQGTGAADDSGLPNDRFFAVRPEGSVSTLKIQRTERGDSAVYLCASSLLAGGNTGELFFGEGSRLTVL.

V is TRBV2 and J is TRBJ2-4; no reliable D call. CDR3 length equals 15 residues. The V end was cut by 4 bases, the J end by 4 bases, with 14 bases between. Germline values: CDR1 SNHLY, CDR2 FYNNEI. Here the CDR3 DNA reads TGTGCCAGCAGTGTTTTGGGCAGAGGTAAAAACATTCAGTACTTC. Its protein product is CASSVLGRGKNIQYF.

The chain has TRBV2 and TRBJ1-4; D is undetermined. V was cut by 6 bases and J by 2 bases, with 10 bases left in between. The V gene's germline CDR1 is SNHLY and CDR2 FYNNEI. The CDR3 totals 14 residues. The CDR3 sequence is CASSPTTTNEKLFF. CDR3 in DNA: TGTGCCAGCAGCCCGACCACTACTAATGAAAAACTGTTTTTT.

This clone was observed a few times. This sequence joins TRBV9 and TRBJ1-1; 8 positions agree with TRBD1. Per the germline V gene, CDR1 is SGDLS and CDR2 is YYNGEE. V was pared by 2 bases and J by 1 base, with 4 bases of the junction left unmatched. The CDR3 contains 15 residues. The CDR3 DNA reads TGTGCCAGCAGCGTCGACAGGGGTACGAACACTGAAGCTTTCTTT. Translation: CASSVDRGTNTEAFF.

Only a few counts were recorded for this clone. The J gene is TRBJ2-1, the V gene TRBV9; D gene ambiguous. Germline V gene lookup returns CDR1 SGDLS and CDR2 YYNGEE. CDR3 length: 11 amino acids. V lost 3 bases and J 5 bases, leaving 3 bases between the germline ends. The CDR3 DNA follows: TGTGCCAGCAGCGAAAACAATGAGCAGTTCTTC. Residues: CASSENNEQFF.

This sequence joins TRBV10-3 and TRBJ2-6, with D possibly matching TRBD1 (6 bases). V was trimmed by 6 bases and J by 0 bases, leaving 6 bases between them. The CDR3 is made up of 14 amino acids. Germline CDR1 is ENHRY and CDR2 is SYGVKD. As DNA, the CDR3 is TGTGCCATCAGGGACAGCTCTGGGGCCAACGTCCTGACTTTC. Encoded protein: CAIRDSSGANVLTF.

This clone has just one count. V usage is TRBV6-1 and J usage is TRBJ2-3; 9 bases agree with TRBD2. The CDR3 extends over 13 amino acids. The V gene's germline CDR1 is MNHNS and CDR2 SASEGT. V trimming: 10 bases; J trimming: 1 base; junction bases outside the gene matches: 3. CDR3 coding DNA: TGTGCCACCATAGCGGGAGGCACAGATACGCAGTATTTT. Translation: CATIAGGTDTQYF.

This chain connects TRBV7-6 to TRBJ2-5; 7 bases are a match to TRBD2. The CDR3 contains 16 residues. The V segment lost 2 bases and the J segment 3 bases; nucleotides outside the gene matches: 9. Germline V gene data show CDR1 as SGHVS and CDR2 as FNYEAQ. CDR3 bases: TGTGCCAGCAGCTTACGGGCTAGCGGAGGGGAAGAGACCCAGTACTTC. It encodes CASSLRASGGEETQYF.